Here is one T cell receptor (beta chain) with its context. The CDR3 runs to 14 residues. Trimming left V 8 bases short and J 5 bases short, with 13 bases between. Germline V gene sequence: CDR1 MDHEN, CDR2 SYDVKM. The data stem from a study of blood T cell repertoires in COVID-19. Data came from immunoSEQ multiplex PCR; TCRdb stores just in-frame clones and leaves some out. The sample includes under 250,000 clones, over 75% of them seen just once. The sample was PBMCs or T cells enriched from blood (not recorded which). This clonotype originated in a woman in her thirties or forties who had been exposed to COVID-19. The chain has TRBV28 and TRBJ1-6; D is unresolved. The CDR3 region is CASRIRTNNSPLHF. CDR3 in DNA: TGTGCCAGCCGAATCCGCACAAATAATTCACCCCTCCACTTT.